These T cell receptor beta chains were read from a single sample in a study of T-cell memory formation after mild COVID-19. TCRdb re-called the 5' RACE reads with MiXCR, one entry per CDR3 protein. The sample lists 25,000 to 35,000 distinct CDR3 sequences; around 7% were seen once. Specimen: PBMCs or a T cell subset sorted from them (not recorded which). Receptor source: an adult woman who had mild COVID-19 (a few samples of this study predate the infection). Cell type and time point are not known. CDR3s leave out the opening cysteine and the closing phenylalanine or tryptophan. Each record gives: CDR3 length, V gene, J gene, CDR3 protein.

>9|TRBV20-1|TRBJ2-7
SAGQFYEQY
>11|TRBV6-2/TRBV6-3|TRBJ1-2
ASSYGRDVGYT
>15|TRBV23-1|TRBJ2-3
ASSHQPLKGDTDTQY
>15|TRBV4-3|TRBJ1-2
AISQVTKGLGDYGYT
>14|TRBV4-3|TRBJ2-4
ASSQERVLAKNIQY
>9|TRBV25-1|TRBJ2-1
ASSDQRGQF
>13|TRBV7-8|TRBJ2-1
ASSLEGRDYNEQF
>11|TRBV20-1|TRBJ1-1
SATQGWGTEAF
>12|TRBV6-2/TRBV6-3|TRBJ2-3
ASSYGQFTDTQY
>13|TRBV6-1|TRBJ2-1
ASSRTGRSYNEQF
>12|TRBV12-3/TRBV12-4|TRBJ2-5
ASSLRLVQETQY
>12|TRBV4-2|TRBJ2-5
ASSQGTGMETQY
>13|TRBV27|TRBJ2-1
ASSLRRGGYNEQF
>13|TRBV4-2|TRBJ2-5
ASSQAGQGPETQY
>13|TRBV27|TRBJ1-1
ASSLQFGRGSEAF
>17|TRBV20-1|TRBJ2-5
SARDRLAGGGAAVVTQY
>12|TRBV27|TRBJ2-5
ASSLWGYQETQY
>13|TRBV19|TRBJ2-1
ASSIGSGGINEQF
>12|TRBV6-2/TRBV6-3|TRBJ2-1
ASSLRSGGNEQF
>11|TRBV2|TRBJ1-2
ASSVSGDVGYT
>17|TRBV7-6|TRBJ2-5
ASSLKQGGLSSGRETQY
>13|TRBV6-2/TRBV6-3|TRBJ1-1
ASSYRWQANTEAF
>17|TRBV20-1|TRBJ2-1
SARSTSGRAMSSYNEQF
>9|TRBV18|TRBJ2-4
ASSPGGIQY
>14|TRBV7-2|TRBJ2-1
ASSLDLGRIYNEQF
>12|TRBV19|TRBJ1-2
ASSIVGRIYGYT
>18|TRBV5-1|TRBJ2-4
ASSAYPGLAGVLAKNIQY
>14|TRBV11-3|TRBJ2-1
ASSSRGVAGNNEQF
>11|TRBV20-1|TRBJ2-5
SAREPGVETQY